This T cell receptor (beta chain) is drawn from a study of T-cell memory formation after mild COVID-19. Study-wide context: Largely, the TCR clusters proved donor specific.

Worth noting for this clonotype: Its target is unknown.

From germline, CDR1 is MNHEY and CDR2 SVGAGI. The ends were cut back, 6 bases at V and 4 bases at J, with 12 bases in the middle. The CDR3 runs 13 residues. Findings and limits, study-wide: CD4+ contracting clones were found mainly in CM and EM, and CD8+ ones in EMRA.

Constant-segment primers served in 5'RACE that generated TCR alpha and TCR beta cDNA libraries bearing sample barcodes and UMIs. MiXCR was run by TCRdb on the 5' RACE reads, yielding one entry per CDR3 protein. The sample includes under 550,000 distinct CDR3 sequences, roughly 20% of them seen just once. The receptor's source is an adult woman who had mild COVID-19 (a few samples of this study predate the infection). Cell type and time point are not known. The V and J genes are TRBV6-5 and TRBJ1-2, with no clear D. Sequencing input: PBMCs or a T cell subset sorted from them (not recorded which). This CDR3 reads CASSPTNTYGYTF. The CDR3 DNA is TGTGCCAGCAGCCCTACCAACACCTATGGCTACACCTTC.